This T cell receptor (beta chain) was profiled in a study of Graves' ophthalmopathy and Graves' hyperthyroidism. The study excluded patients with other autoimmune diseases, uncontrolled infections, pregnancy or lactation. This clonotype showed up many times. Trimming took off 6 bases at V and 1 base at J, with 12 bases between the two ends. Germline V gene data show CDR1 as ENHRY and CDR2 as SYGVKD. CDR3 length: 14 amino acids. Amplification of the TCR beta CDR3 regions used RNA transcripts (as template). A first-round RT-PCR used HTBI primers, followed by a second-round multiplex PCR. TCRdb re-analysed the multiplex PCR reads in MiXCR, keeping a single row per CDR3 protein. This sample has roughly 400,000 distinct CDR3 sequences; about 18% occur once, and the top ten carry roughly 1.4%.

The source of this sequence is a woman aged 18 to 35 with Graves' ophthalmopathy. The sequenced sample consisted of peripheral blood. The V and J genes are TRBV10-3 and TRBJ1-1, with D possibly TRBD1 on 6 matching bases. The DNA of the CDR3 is TGTGCCATCAGCCCCGCAGGGGCGAACACTGAAGCTTTCTTT. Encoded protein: CAISPAGANTEAFF.